The 28 T cell receptor beta chains below all came from one sample that was sequenced in a study of cytomegalovirus exposure and HLA in healthy donors. This PCR relied on a set of 60 Vbeta primers and 13 Jbeta primers. The assay was immunoSEQ multiplex PCR, and TCRdb's table has in-frame clones only and misses some. The sample lists 150,000 to 200,000 clones; approximately 78% were seen once. Sequenced input: PBMCs. Every receptor here comes from a young woman in good health and CMV-seronegative.

The V and J genes are TRBV14 and TRBJ2-7; the D is unclear. CDR3 length equals 12 residues. The germline gives CDR1 SGHDN, CDR2 FVKESK. V lost 6 bases, J lost 6 bases, and 12 bases lay in between. CDR3 in amino acids: CASSLSTVEQYF. CDR3 DNA: TGTGCCAGCAGTCTCTCCACAGTCGAGCAGTACTTC. Drawing the rest from reference TRBV14 and TRBJ2-7, the complete variable domain is EAGVTQFPSHSVIEKGQTVTLRCDPISGHDNLYWYRRVMGKEIKFLLHFVKESKQDESGMPNNRFLAERTGGTYSTLKVQPAELEDSGVYFCASSLSTVEQYFGPGTRLTVT.

V gene TRBV2 combines with J gene TRBJ1-1; the D gene is possibly TRBD1 (5 bases). V was cut by 4 bases and J by 4 bases, with 16 bases left in between. This CDR3 contains 15 residues. Germline assignment: CDR1 SNHLY and CDR2 FYNNEI. The CDR3: CASSGGVLSGTEAFF. CDR3 coding DNA: TGTGCCAGCAGTGGGGGGGTATTATCGGGCACTGAAGCTTTCTTT.

The V call is TRBV28, the J call TRBJ2-7, with a tentative D call TRBD2 (6 bases). Trimming pared 1 base from V and 2 bases from J, leaving 12 bases between. CDR3 length equals 15 residues. Germline CDR1 and CDR2: MDHEN and SYDVKM. CDR3 nucleotide sequence: TGTGCCAGCAGTTTATCCGGGAGAGGCCCCTACGAGCAGTACTTC. Its translation is CASSLSGRGPYEQYF.

The chain has TRBV7-2 and TRBJ2-5; 9 nucleotides align to TRBD2. The J call could be wrong; TRBJ2-7 is a better fit for the DNA end. Germline V gives CDR1 SGHTA, CDR2 FQGNSA. The CDR3 runs to 15 residues. The CDR3, as DNA: TGTGCCAGCAGCTTATTTTGGCTAGCGGGACCCGAGCAGTACTTC. It encodes CASSLFWLAGPEQYF.

The chain carries TRBV28 and TRBJ2-7, with D perhaps TRBD1 (5 bases). The CDR3 totals 14 residues. The V end was cut by 7 bases, the J end by 2 bases, with 15 bases between. Germline V lookup: CDR1 MDHEN, CDR2 SYDVKM. The CDR3 protein is CASKTPGKAYEQYV. CDR3 nucleotide sequence: TGTGCCAGCAAAACCCCAGGGAAGGCCTACGAGCAGTACGTC.

V usage is TRBV19 and J usage is TRBJ2-1; 7 bases line up with TRBD1. The J segment lost 8 bases and the V segment lost 5 bases, leaving 9 bases of the junction unmatched. The CDR3 extends over 14 amino acids. Germline V gene data show CDR1 as LNHDA and CDR2 as SQIVND (reference sequence). For the CDR3, the DNA is TGTGCCAGTAGTTACTGGGGACAGAGGGATGAGCAGTTCTTC. Translation: CASSYWGQRDEQFF. Variable domain in full (rest from reference TRBV19 and TRBJ2-1): DGGITQSPKYLFRKEGQNVTLSCEQNLNHDAMYWYRQDPGQGLRLIYYSQIVNDFQKGDIAEGYSVSREKKESFPLTVTSAQKNPTAFYLCASSYWGQRDEQFFGPGTRLTVL.

The genes are TRBV12-2 and TRBJ1-1; TRBD1, the D gene given by the table, was not confirmed from the DNA. TRBV12-2 is marked as a pseudogene. The CDR3 contains 16 residues. As DNA, the CDR3 is TGTGCAAGTCGCCATCGGGACAGGGGGCTGCTGCCACAAGCTTTCTTT. Translated, it gives CASRHRDRGLLPQAFF.

The chain employs TRBV7-9 and TRBJ1-3, with D hard to call. The CDR3 spans 12 residues. Germline CDR1 reads SEHNR; CDR2 reads FQNEAQ (reference sequence). With 3 bases removed from V and 10 bases from J, the gap between germline ends came to 10 bases. CDR3 amino acids: CASSLATGTIYF. CDR3 bases: TGTGCCAGCAGCTTGGCAACGGGGACCATATATTTT.

The chain has TRBV7-7 and TRBJ1-2; D remains ambiguous. The CDR3 contains 12 residues. Looked up from germline, CDR1 is SSHAT and CDR2 is FNYEAQ (reference sequence). CDR3 coding DNA: TGTGCTACTACCCCGGCTGGCTATGGCTACACCTTC. Translation gives CATTPAGYGYTF.

V gene TRBV19 combines with J gene TRBJ2-3; 7 nucleotides line up with TRBD1. From germline, CDR1 is LNHDA and CDR2 SQIVND (reference sequence). The CDR3 has 15 amino acids. Losses at the gene ends were 8 bases for V and 1 base for J; bases not matched to a gene: 9. CDR3: CASSKQGWGTDTQYF. CDR3 sequence (DNA): TGTGCCAGTTCTAAACAGGGGTGGGGCACAGATACGCAGTATTTT.

This chain connects TRBV27 to TRBJ2-1; 9 bases agree with TRBD2. CDR1 MNHEY and CDR2 SMNVEV come from the germline V gene (reference sequence). This CDR3 is built from 15 residues. The trim removed 5 bases at V and 3 bases at J, leaving 5 bases unmatched. CDR3 sequence: CASSPGTSIYNEQFF. In nucleotides, the CDR3 is TGTGCCAGCAGTCCCGGGACTAGCATCTACAATGAGCAGTTCTTC.

The rearrangement links TRBV6-1 to TRBJ2-7; no definite D call. V was trimmed by 3 bases and J by 2 bases, leaving 8 bases between them. The CDR3 covers 13 residues. The V gene's germline CDR1 is MNHNS and CDR2 SASEGT. The CDR3 DNA reads as TGTGCCAGCAGTGATGGGCTAGCCTACGAGCAGTACGTC. Translated: CASSDGLAYEQYV.

The V gene is TRBV28, the J gene TRBJ1-5, with D maybe TRBD1 (6 bases). The CDR3 extends over 15 amino acids. Looked up from germline, CDR1 is MDHEN and CDR2 is SYDVKM. The V end lost 6 bases, the J end lost 5 bases, and 17 bases lay between the germline ends. The CDR3 protein is CASSVGSGTYQPQHF. In nucleotides, the CDR3 is TGTGCCAGCAGCGTAGGGTCAGGGACATATCAGCCCCAGCATTTT.

This rearrangement joins TRBV5-8 to TRBJ2-5; 11 nucleotides line up with TRBD2. From germline, CDR1 is SGHTS and CDR2 YDEGEE. The V and J ends lost 4 bases and 1 base, in that order; junction bases with no gene match: 3. The CDR3 has 15 residues. CDR3 bases: TGTGCCAGCAGCAATAGCGGGAGGGGCCAAGAGACCCAGTACTTC. Protein product: CASSNSGRGQETQYF.

This chain uses TRBV18 with TRBJ2-3; 10 bases map to TRBD2. The V segment lost 1 base and the J segment 1 base; nucleotides outside the gene matches: 5. Germline V gene data show CDR1 as KGHSH and CDR2 as LQKENI. The CDR3 runs 17 residues. The CDR3 nucleotides are TGTGCCAGCTCACCACAGGCTAGCGGGAGTGGCACAGATACGCAGTATTTT. Its protein product is CASSPQASGSGTDTQYF.

The chain is built from TRBV2 and TRBJ2-1; 8 nucleotides line up with TRBD2. The J segment lost 7 bases and the V segment lost 4 bases, leaving 18 bases of the junction unmatched. Germline V gene sequence: CDR1 SNHLY, CDR2 FYNNEI. The CDR3 spans 18 residues. The CDR3 reads CASSGIFGGEQVGNEQFF. The DNA of the CDR3 is TGTGCCAGCAGTGGGATCTTCGGGGGGGAGCAAGTTGGGAATGAGCAGTTCTTC.

This chain connects TRBV2 to TRBJ1-2, with 7 nucleotides matching TRBD1. There are 12 residues in the CDR3. The junction had 4 bases not matched to a gene; V was cut back by 8 bases and J by 4 bases. Germline V gene lookup returns CDR1 SNHLY and CDR2 FYNNEI. Written as DNA, the CDR3 is TGTGCCAGCGGCCGGGACAGCTATGGCTACACCTTC. This gives the protein CASGRDSYGYTF.

The chain recombines TRBV4-3 with TRBJ1-2, with D possibly TRBD1 on 6 matching bases. In germline, CDR1 is LGHNA, CDR2 YSLEER. This CDR3 comprises 15 residues. V lost 0 bases to trimming and J lost 2 bases, with 10 bases between them. CDR3 residues: CASSQDLGQNYGYTF. The CDR3 DNA follows: TGCGCCAGCAGCCAAGATCTCGGACAGAACTATGGCTACACCTTC.

The V gene is TRBV5-4, the J gene TRBJ2-1, with 7 bases matching TRBD2. V lost 4 bases and J lost 10; bases outside the gene matches: 14. The germline gives CDR1 SGHNT, CDR2 YYREEE (reference sequence). The CDR3 contains 15 residues. The CDR3 region is CASSPPGEGPREQFF. CDR3 nucleotide sequence: TGTGCCAGCAGCCCCCCCGGGGAGGGGCCTAGAGAGCAGTTCTTC.

The gene calls are TRBV30 and TRBJ1-4; 7 bases line up with TRBD1. Germline CDR1 GTSNPN, CDR2 SVGIG (reference sequence). Trimming removed 7 bases from V and 4 bases from J; junction bases left unmatched: 9. This CDR3 has 14 residues. The CDR3 spells CALCIGTVNEKLFF. CDR3 DNA sequence: TGTGCCTTGTGTATTGGGACAGTTAATGAAAAACTGTTTTTT.

The V call is TRBV27, the J call TRBJ2-3; 9 nucleotides align to TRBD2. CDR3 size: 16 residues. Trimming removed 3 bases from V and 6 bases from J; junction bases left unmatched: 10. In germline, CDR1 is MNHEY, CDR2 SMNVEV (reference sequence). CDR3 sequence reads: CASSLAVAGVGDTQYF. The CDR3 DNA reads as TGTGCCAGCAGTTTGGCGGTAGCGGGAGTAGGGGATACGCAGTATTTT.

Many counts were recorded for this clone. The chain links TRBV10-1 to TRBJ1-3; 7 bases match TRBD1. V trimming: 7 bases; J trimming: 4 bases; junction bases outside the gene matches: 13. The CDR3 spans 16 residues. The germline V gene encodes CDR1 WNHNN and CDR2 SYGVQD (reference sequence). The CDR3 DNA follows: TGCGCCAGCAATAGAATGCGCGACAGGGTGGGAAACACCATATATTTT. It encodes CASNRMRDRVGNTIYF.

The chain carries TRBV9 and TRBJ2-2; no clear D gene. The germline CDR1 and CDR2 sequences are SGDLS and YYNGEE. V lost 3 bases and J lost 6, with 6 bases in between. The CDR3 length is 12 residues. The CDR3 region is CASSELPGELFF. CDR3 DNA sequence: TGTGCCAGCAGCGAGCTACCCGGGGAGCTGTTTTTT. The variable domain in full, completed from reference TRBV9 and TRBJ2-2, reads DSGVTQTPKHLITATGQRVTLRCSPRSGDLSVYWYQQSLDQGLQFLIQYYNGEERAKGNILERFSAQQFPDLHSELNLSSLELGDSALYFCASSELPGELFFGEGSRLTVL.

V gene TRBV6-6 combines with J gene TRBJ2-3, with 9 bases aligning to TRBD1. This CDR3 comprises 16 residues. The junction had 7 bases not matched to a gene; V was cut back by 4 bases and J by 2 bases. Germline values: CDR1 MNHNY, CDR2 SVGAGI (reference sequence). In nucleotides, the CDR3 is TGTGCCAGCAGTTCCGGGACAGGGCGACTCACAGATACGCAGTATTTT. Translation: CASSSGTGRLTDTQYF.

The CDR3, as DNA: TGTGCCAGCAGCGGCACCCTCGACAGGGTCTACAATGAGCAGTTCTTC. Its translation: CASSGTLDRVYNEQFF. The chain links TRBV9 to TRBJ2-1, with TRBD1 identical over 7 bases. Germline trimming cut 3 bases from V and 3 bases from J; bases unmatched to any gene: 9. Germline-derived CDR1 and CDR2 are SGDLS and YYNGEE. The CDR3 has 16 amino acids.

The gene calls are TRBV27 and TRBJ1-5; D is possibly TRBD1 (6 bases). The CDR3 is 15 residues long. Germline V CDR1 and CDR2: MNHEY, SMNVEV (reference sequence). Deletions cut 5 bases from V and 4 bases from J, with 15 bases between. In DNA, the CDR3 is TGTGCCAGCAGTGTTACAGGGTCTCGGAATCAGCCCCAGCATTTT. It translates to CASSVTGSRNQPQHF.

This clone was seen a few times. This sequence joins TRBV5-1 and TRBJ2-2, with 10 bases that match TRBD1. With 3 bases clipped from V and 2 bases from J, the junction kept 1 base outside the gene matches. The V gene's germline CDR1 is SGHRS and CDR2 YFSETQ. This CDR3 comprises 15 residues. The CDR3 nucleotides are TGCGCCAGCAGCTGGACAGGGGGTAACACCGGGGAGCTGTTTTTT. Its protein product is CASSWTGGNTGELFF.

The V gene is TRBV11-2, the J gene TRBJ2-3; D unclear. The V gene's germline CDR1 is SGHAT and CDR2 FQNNGV. V lost 5 bases and J 5 bases, leaving 14 bases between the germline ends. CDR3 length equals 14 residues. CDR3 amino acids: CASSPPGLGDTQYF. The CDR3 DNA is TGTGCCAGCAGCCCCCCGGGTCTCGGAGATACGCAGTATTTT.